This T cell receptor beta chain was captured in a study of blood T cell repertoires in COVID-19. Germline-derived CDR1 and CDR2 are MNHEY and SVGAGI. Trimming cost V 6 bases and J 0 bases; bases outside gene matches: 6. The CDR3 contains 15 residues. Method: immunoSEQ multiplex PCR; TCRdb's copy keeps in-frame clones and lacks some. The sample includes 110,000 or so clones, around 77% seen only once; the top ten take approximately 8%. The sequenced sample consisted of peripheral blood. The rearrangement uses TRBV6-5 and TRBJ2-7; TRBD1 matches at 9 bases. This TCR was sampled from a human donor in a cohort sampled during active COVID-19. The CDR3: CASRVGQGPSYEQYF. CDR3 coding DNA: TGTGCCAGCAGGGTTGGACAGGGGCCCTCCTACGAGCAGTACTTC.